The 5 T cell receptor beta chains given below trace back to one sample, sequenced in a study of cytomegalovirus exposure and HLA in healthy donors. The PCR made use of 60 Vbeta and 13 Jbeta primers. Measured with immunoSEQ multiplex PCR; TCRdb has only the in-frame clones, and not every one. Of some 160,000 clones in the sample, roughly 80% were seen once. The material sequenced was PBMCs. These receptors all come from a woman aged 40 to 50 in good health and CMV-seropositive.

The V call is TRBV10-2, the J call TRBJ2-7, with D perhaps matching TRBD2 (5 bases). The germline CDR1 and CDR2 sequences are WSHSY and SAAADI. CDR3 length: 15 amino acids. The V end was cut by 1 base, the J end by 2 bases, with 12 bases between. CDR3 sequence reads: CASSEFPRRTYEQYF. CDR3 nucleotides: TGCGCCAGCAGTGAGTTCCCAAGGAGGACCTACGAGCAGTACTTC.

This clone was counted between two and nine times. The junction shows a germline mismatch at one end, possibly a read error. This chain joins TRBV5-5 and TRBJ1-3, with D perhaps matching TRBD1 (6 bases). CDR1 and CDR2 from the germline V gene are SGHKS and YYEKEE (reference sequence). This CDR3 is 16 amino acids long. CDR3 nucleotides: TGTGCCAGCAGATTGGGGGCAGAATCTTCTGGAAACACCATATATTTT. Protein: CASRLGAESSGNTIYF.

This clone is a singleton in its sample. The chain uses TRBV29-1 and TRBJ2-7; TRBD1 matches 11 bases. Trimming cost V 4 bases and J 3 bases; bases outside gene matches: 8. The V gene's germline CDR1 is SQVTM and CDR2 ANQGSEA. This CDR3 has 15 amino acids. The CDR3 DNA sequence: TGCAGCGTTGGCCCGGGGACAGGGGGGATCTACGAGCAGTACTTC. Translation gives CSVGPGTGGIYEQYF.

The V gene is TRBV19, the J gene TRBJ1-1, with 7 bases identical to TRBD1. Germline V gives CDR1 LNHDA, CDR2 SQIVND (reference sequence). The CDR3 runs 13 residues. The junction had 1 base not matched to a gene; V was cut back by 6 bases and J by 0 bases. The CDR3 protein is CASSRGLNTEAFF. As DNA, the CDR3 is TGTGCCAGTAGCAGGGGGTTGAACACTGAAGCTTTCTTT.

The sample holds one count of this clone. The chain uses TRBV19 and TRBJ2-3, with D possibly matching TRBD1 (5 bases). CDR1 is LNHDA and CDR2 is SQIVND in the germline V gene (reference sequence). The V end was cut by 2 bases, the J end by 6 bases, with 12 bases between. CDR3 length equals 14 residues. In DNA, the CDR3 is TGTGCCAGTAGTATACTCGCGCAGGGCGATACGCAGTATTTT. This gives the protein CASSILAQGDTQYF.